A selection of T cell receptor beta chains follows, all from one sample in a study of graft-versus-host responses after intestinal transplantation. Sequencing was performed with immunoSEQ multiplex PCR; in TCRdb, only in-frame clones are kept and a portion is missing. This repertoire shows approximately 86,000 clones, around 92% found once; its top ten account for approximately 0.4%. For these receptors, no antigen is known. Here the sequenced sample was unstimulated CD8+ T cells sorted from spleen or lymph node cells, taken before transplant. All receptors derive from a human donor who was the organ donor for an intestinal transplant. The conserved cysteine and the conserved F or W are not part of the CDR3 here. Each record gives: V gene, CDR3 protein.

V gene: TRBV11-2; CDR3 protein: ASSLALLYEQY
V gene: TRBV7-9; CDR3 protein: ASSLDRGMNTEAF
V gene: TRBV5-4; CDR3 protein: ASSLPGTYYGYT
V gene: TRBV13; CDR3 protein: ASSRLAGGLYNEQF
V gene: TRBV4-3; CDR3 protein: ASSQYGQGRGRETQY
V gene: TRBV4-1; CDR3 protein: ASSQDGADQETQY
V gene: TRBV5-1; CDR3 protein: ASSPTSGENTEAF
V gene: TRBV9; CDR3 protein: ASSVASGGVENTGELF
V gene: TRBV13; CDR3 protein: ASSSPGVAKNIQY
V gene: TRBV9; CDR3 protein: ASSDQGDYEQY
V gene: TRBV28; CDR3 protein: ASSSPSNRDRSLPLH
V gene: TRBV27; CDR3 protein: ASSLSSGDRGTYEQY
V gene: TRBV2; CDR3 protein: ASSDSPMNTEAF
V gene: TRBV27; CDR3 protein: ASSATGFSPLH
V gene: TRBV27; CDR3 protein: ASSLDRGNEAF
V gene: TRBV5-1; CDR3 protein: ASSLACLACGNKQF
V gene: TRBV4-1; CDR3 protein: ASSRLTSDQETQY
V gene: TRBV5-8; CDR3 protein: ASSGRRGVETQY
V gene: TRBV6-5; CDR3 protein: ASSYRLEPGEQY
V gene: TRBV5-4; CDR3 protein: ASSPSRGSSPLH
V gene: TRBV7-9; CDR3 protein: ASTGGALVNSPLH
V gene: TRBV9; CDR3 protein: ASSPSGRSTYEQY
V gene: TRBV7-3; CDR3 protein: ASSLGAQHGETQY
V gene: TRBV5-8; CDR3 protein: ASSLEGQGSPGFYGYT
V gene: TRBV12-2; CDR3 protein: ASRYGSRRINYGYT
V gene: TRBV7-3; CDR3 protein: ASSLNGLGANEQF
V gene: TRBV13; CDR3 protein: ASSSFRELEHSDTQY
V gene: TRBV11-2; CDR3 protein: ASSFQGEQY
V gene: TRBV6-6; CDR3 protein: ASNSGSANQPQH
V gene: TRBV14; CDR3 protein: ASSQGISWTGELF
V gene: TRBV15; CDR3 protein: ATSRDEGGDRPQH
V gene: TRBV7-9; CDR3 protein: ASSLGVRGPYEQY
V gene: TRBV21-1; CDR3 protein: ASKSLGLGQPLNYGYT
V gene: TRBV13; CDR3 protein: ASSLGPRGVAEQY
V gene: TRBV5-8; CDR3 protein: ASSLPGTGELF
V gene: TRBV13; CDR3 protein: ASSFRLAGAYEQY
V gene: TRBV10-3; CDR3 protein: AISDPGGPSYEQY
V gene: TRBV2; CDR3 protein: ASSEGTGESGNTIY
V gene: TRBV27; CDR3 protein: ASSWGGTTEAF
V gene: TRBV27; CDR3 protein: ASSLSGQGSYT
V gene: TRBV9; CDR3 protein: ASSVAFGTSGIAETQY
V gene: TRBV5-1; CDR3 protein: ASSLEGDEQF
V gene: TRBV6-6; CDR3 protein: ASSYSGGYNEQF